Each of the 24 T cell receptor beta chains below was sequenced from the same sample in a study of cytotoxic CD8 clonotypes in ibrutinib-treated CLL. Data came from immunoSEQ multiplex PCR; TCRdb stores just in-frame clones and leaves some out. The sample includes fewer than 400,000 clones, roughly 70% of them seen just once. The specimen comprised PBMCs, sampled after 36 months of ibrutinib treatment. Source of these receptors: a human donor with chronic lymphocytic leukemia.

V and J are TRBV2 and TRBJ2-5, with TRBD2 as a possible D gene (5 bases). Germline CDR1 reads SNHLY; CDR2 reads FYNNEI. This CDR3 has 14 residues. Deletions cut 4 bases from V and 4 bases from J, with 13 bases between. CDR3 amino acids: CASSGTFLGETQYF. The DNA for the CDR3 is TGTGCCAGCAGTGGGACTTTCCTAGGAGAGACCCAGTACTTC.

The chain recombines TRBV15 with TRBJ1-2; D gene uncertain. The CDR3 is 13 residues long. Per the germline V gene, CDR1 is LNHNV and CDR2 is YYDKDF (reference sequence). Trimming stripped 5 bases from V and 5 bases from J, with 12 bases between. CDR3 protein: CATSDPMAYGYTF. CDR3 in DNA: TGTGCCACCAGCGACCCCATGGCTTATGGCTACACCTTC.

The chain combines TRBV28 with TRBJ1-5; D is undetermined. This CDR3 has 13 amino acids. The V gene's germline CDR1 is MDHEN and CDR2 SYDVKM. V lost 5 bases, J lost 3 bases, and 8 bases lay in between. The CDR3 reads CASSSEVNQPQHF. CDR3 in DNA: TGTGCCAGCAGTAGCGAGGTCAATCAGCCCCAGCATTTT.

CDR3 nucleotide sequence: TGTGCCGGCACGGACAGGCGACTCACTGAAGCTTTCTTT. Translation: CAGTDRRLTEAFF. V and J are TRBV6-1 and TRBJ1-1, with 7 bases identical to TRBD1. Germline V gene lookup returns CDR1 MNHNS and CDR2 SASEGT. The CDR3 sequence is 13 residues long. V dropped 11 bases and J dropped 4; count of bases not matched to a gene: 10.

The chain couples TRBV25-1 to TRBJ1-1, with no clear D. Looked up from germline, CDR1 is MGHDK and CDR2 is SYGVNS. V dropped 5 bases and J dropped 4 bases, with 14 bases sitting between them. The CDR3 contains 14 residues. The CDR3 DNA reads as TGTGCCAGCAGTAGTCAGCACAGAGGCACTGAAGCTTTCTTT. It yields the protein CASSSQHRGTEAFF.

This clone was picked up a small number of times. The genes are TRBV20-1 and TRBJ2-7; weak D call: TRBD1 (6 bases). This CDR3 comprises 11 residues. Per germline, CDR1 DFQATT and CDR2 SNEGSKA (reference sequence). Between the trimmed V and J ends, which lost 4 bases and 7 bases, there was a span of 11 bases. CDR3 region: CSAKTGLEQYF. The CDR3 DNA reads as TGCAGTGCTAAGACAGGCCTGGAGCAGTACTTC.

The J gene is TRBJ2-5, the V gene TRBV9; 13 bases line up with TRBD2. Gene TRBJ2-7 matches the end of the DNA better, so the J call may be wrong. The CDR3 covers 14 residues. In germline, CDR1 is SGDLS, CDR2 YYNGEE. The CDR3 DNA follows: TGTGCCAGCAGCTCCCGACTAGCGGGAGGCGAGCAGTACTTC. Translating gives CASSSRLAGGEQYF.

This rearrangement joins TRBV20-1 to TRBJ2-3, with unresolved D. This CDR3 has 11 residues. CDR1 and CDR2 from the germline V gene are DFQATT and SNEGSKA (reference sequence). V was cut by 3 bases and J by 6 bases, with 7 bases left in between. This CDR3 is CSASRSDTQYF. The CDR3 region has the DNA TGCAGTGCTAGCAGATCCGATACGCAGTATTTT.

Concerning this clone: Other nucleotide sequences from this sample produce the same CDR3. The chain is built from TRBV19 and TRBJ1-5; D may be TRBD1 (5 bases). The CDR3 extends over 13 amino acids. V was shortened by 3 bases and J by 7 bases, with 10 bases between the two germline ends. Germline V gives CDR1 LNHDA, CDR2 SQIVND (reference sequence). Here the CDR3 reads CASSIGGNQPQHF. The CDR3 DNA follows: TGTGCCAGTAGTATCGGGGGAAACCAGCCCCAGCATTTT.

CDR3 bases: TGCGCCAGCAGCCAAGTTGGGCCCAGCTACGAGCAGTACTTC. Its protein product is CASSQVGPSYEQYF. The gene calls are TRBV4-1 and TRBJ2-7; D unresolved. Germline CDR1 is MGHRA and CDR2 is YSYEKL. This CDR3 is 14 amino acids long. Trimming pared 1 base from V and 3 bases from J, leaving 10 bases between.

The chain has TRBV7-2 and TRBJ2-7; 8 positions match TRBD2. V lost 2 bases and J lost 3; bases outside the gene matches: 9. Germline loops: CDR1 SGHTA, CDR2 FQGNSA. The CDR3 loop spans 16 amino acids. The CDR3: CASSLIGAGGSYEQYF. The CDR3 region has the DNA TGTGCCAGCAGCTTAATTGGGGCGGGAGGTAGCTACGAGCAGTACTTC.

The genes are TRBV28 and TRBJ1-2, with D unclear. This CDR3 spans 12 amino acids. With 11 bases removed from V and 2 bases from J, the gap between germline ends came to 12 bases. Germline lookup yields CDR1 MDHEN and CDR2 SYDVKM. CDR3 loop: CAGQAGNYGYTF. CDR3 bases: TGTGCCGGCCAAGCCGGGAACTATGGCTACACCTTC.

The V gene is TRBV14, the J gene TRBJ1-2; TRBD1 matches at 7 bases. Germline V gene sequence: CDR1 SGHDN, CDR2 FVKESK. The junction had 9 bases not matched to a gene; V was cut back by 6 bases and J by 8 bases. This CDR3 comprises 13 residues. The CDR3 loop reads CASSHQGGGGYTF. CDR3 in DNA: TGTGCCAGCAGTCACCAGGGGGGAGGCGGCTACACCTTC.

This chain connects TRBV5-5 to TRBJ2-7; possible D gene TRBD1, 6 bases. With 2 bases removed from V and 3 bases from J, the gap between germline ends came to 9 bases. This CDR3 comprises 13 residues. The germline gives CDR1 SGHKS, CDR2 YYEKEE (reference sequence). The CDR3: CASSLNRDYEQYF. As DNA, the CDR3 is TGTGCCAGCAGCTTAAACAGGGACTACGAGCAGTACTTC. Full variable domain (rest looked up from reference TRBV5-5 and TRBJ2-7): DAGVTQSPTHLIKTRGQQVTLRCSPISGHKSVSWYQQVLGQGPQFIFQYYEKEERGRGNFPDRFSARQFPNYSSELNVNALLLGDSALYLCASSLNRDYEQYFGPGTRLTVT.

V usage is TRBV4-1 and J usage is TRBJ2-1; TRBD1 matches 9 bases. The CDR3 is 15 residues long. Germline V gives CDR1 MGHRA, CDR2 YSYEKL. Trimming removed 1 base from V and 10 bases from J; junction bases left unmatched: 8. The CDR3 here is CASSQGGQGTREQFF. Written as DNA, the CDR3 is TGCGCCAGCAGCCAAGGGGGACAGGGTACAAGGGAGCAGTTCTTC.

This clone was observed a handful of times. This chain joins TRBV4-2 and TRBJ1-5; D is ambiguous. Germline CDR1 reads LGHNA; CDR2 reads YNFKEQ. V gave up 0 bases and J gave up 7 bases, with 10 bases separating them. The CDR3 length is 14 residues. DNA for the CDR3: TGTGCCAGCAGCCAAGAGGATCAACAACAGCCCCAGCATTTT. Amino acid sequence: CASSQEDQQQPQHF.

The V gene is TRBV7-9, the J gene TRBJ2-5; D could derive from TRBD1 or TRBD2 (5 bases each). Trimming took off 6 bases at V and 5 bases at J, with 13 bases between the two ends. The CDR3 covers 13 residues. CDR1 SEHNR and CDR2 FQNEAQ come from the germline V gene (reference sequence). This CDR3 reads CASRMGRRETQYF. The DNA for the CDR3 is TGTGCCAGCAGAATGGGACGACGGGAGACCCAGTACTTC. Supplemented by reference TRBV7-9 and TRBJ2-5, the full variable domain reads DTGVSQNPRHKITKRGQNVTFRCDPISEHNRLYWYRQTLGQGPEFLTYFQNEAQLEKSRLLSDRFSAERPKGSFSTLEIQRTEQGDSAMYLCASRMGRRETQYFGPGTRLLVL.

In this sample, this clone turned up a few times. The rearrangement uses TRBV18 and TRBJ2-3; 8 nucleotides line up with TRBD2. Germline lookup yields CDR1 KGHSH and CDR2 LQKENI. Trimming removed 2 bases from V and 3 bases from J; junction bases left unmatched: 7. The CDR3 has 16 amino acids. The CDR3, as DNA: TGTGCCAGCTCACCAAATAAGGGCGGGAGGACAGATACGCAGTATTTT. Protein sequence: CASSPNKGGRTDTQYF.

The V call is TRBV7-2, the J call TRBJ1-1; D not resolved. Germline CDR1 is SGHTA and CDR2 is FQGNSA. Trimming left V 5 bases short and J 10 bases short, with 11 bases between. CDR3 length: 11 residues. The CDR3 protein is CASSLVKGAFF. The CDR3 DNA is TGTGCCAGCAGCCTGGTAAAGGGAGCTTTCTTT.

This clone has just one count. This sequence joins TRBV5-6 and TRBJ2-5; weak D call: TRBD1 (5 bases). The CDR3 is 14 residues long. Trimming left V 4 bases short and J 3 bases short, with 13 bases between. CDR1 is SGHDT and CDR2 is YYEEEE in the germline V gene. The CDR3 DNA sequence: TGTGCCAGCAGCCCAACGACAGCAAAAGAGACCCAGTACTTC. Encoded protein: CASSPTTAKETQYF.

The chain has TRBV7-9 and TRBJ1-4; no firm D call. This CDR3 has 14 amino acids. Between the trimmed V and J ends, which lost 5 bases and 6 bases, there was a span of 13 bases. The germline gives CDR1 SEHNR, CDR2 FQNEAQ (reference sequence). CDR3: CASSELADDEKLFF. The CDR3 DNA reads TGTGCCAGCAGCGAGCTGGCTGACGATGAAAAACTGTTTTTT. The full variable domain, completed using reference TRBV7-9 and TRBJ1-4, is DTGVSQNPRHKITKRGQNVTFRCDPISEHNRLYWYRQTLGQGPEFLTYFQNEAQLEKSRLLSDRFSAERPKGSFSTLEIQRTEQGDSAMYLCASSELADDEKLFFGSGTQLSVL.

This sequence joins TRBV4-1 and TRBJ2-3, with D perhaps TRBD1 (6 bases). Trimming removed 1 base at V and 8 bases at J, with 19 bases between. Germline CDR1 is MGHRA and CDR2 is YSYEKL. The CDR3 is 16 amino acids. CDR3 coding DNA: TGCGCCAGCAGCCAAGTGGGGCAGGGGAAAGGGAGTACGCAGTATTTT. Protein sequence: CASSQVGQGKGSTQYF.

This clone has only a few counts. The rearrangement links TRBV5-1 to TRBJ1-2; TRBD1 matches 9 bases. Germline V gives CDR1 SGHRS, CDR2 YFSETQ. J lost 2 bases, V lost 4 bases, and 6 bases had no gene match. The CDR3 loop spans 15 amino acids. DNA of the CDR3: TGCGCCAGCAGCCAACAGGGGGCAGGGAACTATGGCTACACCTTC. This encodes CASSQQGAGNYGYTF.

The V and J genes are TRBV19 and TRBJ1-1; 10 bases align to TRBD1. Germline trimming cut 5 bases from V and 6 bases from J; bases unmatched to any gene: 3. The V gene's germline CDR1 is LNHDA and CDR2 SQIVND (reference sequence). CDR3 length: 13 amino acids. CDR3 nucleotides: TGTGCCAGTAGTCGGACAGGGGGGTCTGAAGCTTTCTTT. Amino acids: CASSRTGGSEAFF.